The sequence of this T cell receptor beta chain was determined in a study of CD8+CD57+ T cells in acquired aplastic anemia. Investigators profiled TCR beta VDJ and CDR3 from genomic DNA template. TCRdb processed the reads anew with MiXCR; each CDR3 protein has one entry. This sample yields a few hundred thousand distinct CDR3 sequences, of which approximately 70% are seen a single time; more than 3.5% belongs to the top ten. Turning to this clonotype: The junction and the germline gene differ at one end; a read error may be behind it.

The sequence was collected from a human donor in good health, serving as a control. The sequenced sample consisted of sorted CD4+, CD8+, or CD8+CD57+ T cells (not recorded which) from PBMCs.

CDR3 loop: CASTKRGRTNYGQTF. In DNA form, the CDR3 reads TGCGCCAGTACCAAACGGGGGCGAACTAACTATGGCCAGACCTTC. The chain carries TRBV2 and TRBJ1-2; TRBD1 might be the D (6 bases). Germline V gene data show CDR1 as SNHLY and CDR2 as FYNNEI. The CDR3 runs to 15 residues.